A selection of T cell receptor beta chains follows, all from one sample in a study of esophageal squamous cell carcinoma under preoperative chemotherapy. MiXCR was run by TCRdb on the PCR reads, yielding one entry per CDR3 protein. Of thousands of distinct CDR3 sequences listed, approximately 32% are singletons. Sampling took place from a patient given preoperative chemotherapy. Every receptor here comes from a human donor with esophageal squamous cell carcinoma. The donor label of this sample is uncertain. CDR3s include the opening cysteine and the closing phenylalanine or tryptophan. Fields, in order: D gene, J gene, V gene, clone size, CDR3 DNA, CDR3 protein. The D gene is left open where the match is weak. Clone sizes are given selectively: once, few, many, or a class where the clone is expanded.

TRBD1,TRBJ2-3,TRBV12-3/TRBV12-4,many,TGTGCCAGCAGTCCAGAGGCGGGACAGGGGGCCCATGATACGCAGTATTTT,CASSPEAGQGAHDTQYF
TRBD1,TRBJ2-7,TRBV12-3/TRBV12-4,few,TGTGCCAGCAGCCGGGACAGGAGCTCCTACGAGCAGTACTTC,CASSRDRSSYEQYF
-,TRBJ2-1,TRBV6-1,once,TGTGCCAGCGGTGAAATGGGTGGAAATTTCTTC,CASGEMGGNFF
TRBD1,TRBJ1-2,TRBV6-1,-,TGTGCCAGCAGTGGGACAGGATCCTATGGCTACACCTTC,CASSGTGSYGYTF
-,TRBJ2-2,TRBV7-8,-,TGTGCCAGCAGCCTTTGGGCCGAAGCCACCGGGGAGCTGTTTTTT,CASSLWAEATGELFF
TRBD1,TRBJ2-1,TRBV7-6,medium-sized,TGTGCCAGCAGCTCGGGGACAGGGGGTCCGGTCGAGCAGTTCTTC,CASSSGTGGPVEQFF
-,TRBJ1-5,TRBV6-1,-,TGTGCCAGCAGTGAAGGAGGGCAGCCCCAGCATTTT,CASSEGGQPQHF
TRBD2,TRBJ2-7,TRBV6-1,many,TGTGCCAGCTCAGGGGCCTCCGGGACTAGCCCCTACGAGCAGTACTTC,CASSGASGTSPYEQYF
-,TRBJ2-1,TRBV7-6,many,TGTGCCAGCAGCCGGGACCAAGACAATGAGCAGTTCTTC,CASSRDQDNEQFF
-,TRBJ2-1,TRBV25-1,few,TGTGCCAGCAGTGAATGGGTGAGGTCCAGCAATGAGCAGTTCTTC,CASSEWVRSSNEQFF
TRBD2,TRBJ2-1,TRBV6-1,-,TGTGCCAGCAGTGAAGCCCCTAGCGGGAGCACCGGGGAGCAGTTTTTC,CASSEAPSGSTGEQFF
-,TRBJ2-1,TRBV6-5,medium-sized,TGTGCCAGCAGCCCGCTTCGGCTCTACAATGAGCAGTTCTTC,CASSPLRLYNEQFF
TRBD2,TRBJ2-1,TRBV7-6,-,TGTGCCAGCGGCCATCGGGAGGGTGCGGGGGGGGAGGCCCAGTTCTTC,CASGHREGAGGEAQFF
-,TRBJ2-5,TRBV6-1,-,TGTGCCAGCAGATTCAGTATAGGGGGGCAAGAGAGCCAGTACTTC,CASRFSIGGQESQYF
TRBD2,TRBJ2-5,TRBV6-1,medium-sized,TGTGCCAGCAGTCTGGGCGGGAGCCCCAAAGAGACCCAGTACTTC,CASSLGGSPKETQYF
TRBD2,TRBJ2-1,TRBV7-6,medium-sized,TGTGCCAGCAGCTTAGAAACTAGCGGGATATACAATGAGCAGTTCTTC,CASSLETSGIYNEQFF
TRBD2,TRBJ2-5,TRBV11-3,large,TGTGCCAGCAGCACGGGACTAGCGGGAGGACTAAGCCAAGAGACCCAGTACTTC,CASSTGLAGGLSQETQYF
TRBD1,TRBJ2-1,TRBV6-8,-,TGTGCCAGCGGTGAAGGCTCCTGGGACAGCTCCTACGAGCAGTGCTTC,CASGEGSWDSSYEQCF
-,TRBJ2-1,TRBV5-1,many,TGCGCCAGCTCAAGTGGCGGGAACTCCTACAATGAGCAGTTCTTC,CASSSGGNSYNEQFF
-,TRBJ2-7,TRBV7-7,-,TGTGGTAGCAGCGTATATAAGGGCGCGTACGAGCAGTACTTC,CGSSVYKGAYEQYF
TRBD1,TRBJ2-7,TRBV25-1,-,TGTGCCGGCAGTGAAGTTGGCAGGGGGCGCTCTAGCGAGCAGTACTTC,CAGSEVGRGRSSEQYF
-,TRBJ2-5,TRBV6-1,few,TGTGCCAGCAGTGAATTGGAGACCCAGTACTTC,CASSELETQYF
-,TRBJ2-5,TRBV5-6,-,TGTGCCAGCAGCTGGGAGTGGGAGACCCAGTACTTC,CASSWEWETQYF
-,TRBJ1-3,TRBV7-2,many,TGTGCCAGCAGCTCAAGCCGGGAAAACACCATATATTTT,CASSSSRENTIYF
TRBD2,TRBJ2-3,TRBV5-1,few,TGCGCCAGCAGCTTCCTAGCGGGAGAGAAAGATACGCAGTATTTT,CASSFLAGEKDTQYF
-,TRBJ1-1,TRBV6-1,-,TGTGCCAGCAGCCCCGATAGACAAGTGAACACTGAAGCTTTCTTT,CASSPDRQVNTEAFF
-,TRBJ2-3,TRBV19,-,TGTGCCAGTAGTATAGCGGCTATCGGAACAGATACGCAGTATTTT,CASSIAAIGTDTQYF
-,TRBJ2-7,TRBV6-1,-,TGTGCCAGCGGCTTGAGTTTGGGTACCGAGCAGTACTTC,CASGLSLGTEQYF